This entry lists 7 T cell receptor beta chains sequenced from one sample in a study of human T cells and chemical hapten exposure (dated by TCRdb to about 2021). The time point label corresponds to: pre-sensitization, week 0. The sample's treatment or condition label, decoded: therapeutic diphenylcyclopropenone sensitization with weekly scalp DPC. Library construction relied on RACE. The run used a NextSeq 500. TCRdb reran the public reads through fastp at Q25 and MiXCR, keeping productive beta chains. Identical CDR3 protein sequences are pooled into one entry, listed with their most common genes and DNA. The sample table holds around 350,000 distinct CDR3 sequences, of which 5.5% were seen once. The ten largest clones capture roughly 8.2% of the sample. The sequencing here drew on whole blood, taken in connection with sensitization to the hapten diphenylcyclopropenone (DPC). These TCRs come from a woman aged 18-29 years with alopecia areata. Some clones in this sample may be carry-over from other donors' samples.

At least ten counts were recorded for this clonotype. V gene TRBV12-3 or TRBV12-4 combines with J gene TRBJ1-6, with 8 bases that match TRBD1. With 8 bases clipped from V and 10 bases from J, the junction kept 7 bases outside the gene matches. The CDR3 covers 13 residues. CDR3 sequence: CASLGQGESPLHF. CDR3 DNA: TGTGCCAGCTTAGGACAGGGTGAATCACCCCTCCACTTT.

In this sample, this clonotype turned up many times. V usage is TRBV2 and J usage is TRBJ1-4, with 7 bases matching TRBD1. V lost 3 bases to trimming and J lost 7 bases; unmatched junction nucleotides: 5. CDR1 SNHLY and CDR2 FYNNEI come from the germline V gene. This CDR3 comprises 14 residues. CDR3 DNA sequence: TGTGCCAGCAGTGAGGAGGGGGCGAGTGAAAAACTGTTTTTT. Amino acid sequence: CASSEEGASEKLFF.

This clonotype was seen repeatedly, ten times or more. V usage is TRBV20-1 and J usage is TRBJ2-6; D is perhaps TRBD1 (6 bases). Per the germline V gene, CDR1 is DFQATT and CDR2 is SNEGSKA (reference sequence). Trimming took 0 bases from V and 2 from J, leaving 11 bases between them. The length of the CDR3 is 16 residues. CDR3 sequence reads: CSARDGTSPGANVLTF. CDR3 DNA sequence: TGCAGTGCTAGAGACGGGACATCCCCTGGGGCCAACGTCCTGACTTTC.

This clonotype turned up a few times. CDR3 in amino acids: CASRGPDRGLNQPQHF. The CDR3 DNA reads as TGTGCCAGCCGAGGGCCGGACAGGGGGCTCAATCAGCCCCAGCATTTT. V is TRBV2 and J is TRBJ1-5, with 11 bases lining up with TRBD1. This CDR3 is 16 amino acids long. The V segment lost 8 bases and the J segment 3 bases; nucleotides outside the gene matches: 9. The germline V gene encodes CDR1 SNHLY and CDR2 FYNNEI.

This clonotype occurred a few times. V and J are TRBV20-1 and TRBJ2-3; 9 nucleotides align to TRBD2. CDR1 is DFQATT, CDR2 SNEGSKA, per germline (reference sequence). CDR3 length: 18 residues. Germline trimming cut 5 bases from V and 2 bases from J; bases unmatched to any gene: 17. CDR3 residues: CSAPGDVAGEGYTDTQYF. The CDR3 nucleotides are TGCAGTGCTCCCGGAGATGTAGCGGGGGAAGGTTACACAGATACGCAGTATTTT.

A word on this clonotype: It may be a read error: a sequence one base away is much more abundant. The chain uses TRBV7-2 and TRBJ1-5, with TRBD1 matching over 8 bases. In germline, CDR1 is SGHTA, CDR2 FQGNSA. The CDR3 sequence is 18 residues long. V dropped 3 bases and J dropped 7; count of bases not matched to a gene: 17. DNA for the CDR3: TGTGCCAGCAGCTTCACTCACGGACAGGGCGACACCAAACAGCCCCAGCATTTT. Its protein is CASSFTHGQGDTKQPQHF.

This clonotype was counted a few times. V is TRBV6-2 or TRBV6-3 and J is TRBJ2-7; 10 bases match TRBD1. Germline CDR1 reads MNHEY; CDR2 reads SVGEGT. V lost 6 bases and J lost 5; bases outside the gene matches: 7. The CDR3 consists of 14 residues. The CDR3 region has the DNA TGTGCCAGCAGAATTACCGGGACAGGGGACGAGCAGTACTTC. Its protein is CASRITGTGDEQYF.